This is a list of T cell receptor beta chains from one sample in a study of Graves' ophthalmopathy and Graves' hyperthyroidism. TCRdb processed the multiplex PCR reads anew with MiXCR; each CDR3 protein has one entry. The sample lists about 640,000 distinct CDR3 sequences, 35% to 50% seen once, with over 2.5% in the top ten. Sample: peripheral blood. The receptors shown here come from an adult man with Graves' ophthalmopathy. CDR3s include the opening cysteine and the closing phenylalanine or tryptophan. A D gene is named only where the DNA matches it firmly. The size of a clone is reported for some rows only, either as once, few or many, or as a class for expanded clones.

DNA: TGCAGTGCTAGAGTCTGGCGGGGGAGCTCCTACGAGCAGTACTTC
CDR3: CSARVWRGSSYEQYF
V: TRBV20-1
size: few
J: TRBJ2-7
D: TRBD2

DNA: TGTGCCAGCAGCGTAGTAGGCGGGCGGGCCGGGGAGCTGTTTTTT
CDR3: CASSVVGGRAGELFF
V: TRBV9
size: few
J: TRBJ2-2
D: NA

DNA: TGTGCCAGCAGCTTACGCGGCCCCACAGATACGCAGTATTTT
CDR3: CASSLRGPTDTQYF
V: TRBV7-6
size: NA
J: TRBJ2-3
D: NA

DNA: TGTGCCAGTAGTATAGGCGGAAACACCATATATTTT
CDR3: CASSIGGNTIYF
V: TRBV19
size: many
J: TRBJ1-3
D: NA

DNA: TGTGCCAGCAGCTTGGGTAGCGGGAACTACAATGAGCAGTTCTTC
CDR3: CASSLGSGNYNEQFF
V: TRBV7-9
size: NA
J: TRBJ2-1
D: TRBD2

DNA: TGTGCCAGCGCGAAGACAGGGGGCTCTGGGGCCAACGTCCTGACTTTC
CDR3: CASAKTGGSGANVLTF
V: TRBV25-1
size: NA
J: TRBJ2-6
D: TRBD1

DNA: TGCGCCAGCAGCCCAGGGACTAGCGGGGACACCGGGGAGCTGTTTTTT
CDR3: CASSPGTSGDTGELFF
V: TRBV5-1
size: NA
J: TRBJ2-2
D: TRBD2

DNA: TGTGCCAGCACCCCCCGGGGGGCGTCCAGCTACGAGCAGTACTTC
CDR3: CASTPRGASSYEQYF
V: TRBV2
size: many
J: TRBJ2-7
D: NA

DNA: TGTGCCAGCAGCGCTAGGTATTCCGAGCAGTACTTC
CDR3: CASSARYSEQYF
V: TRBV7-9
size: many
J: TRBJ2-7
D: NA

DNA: TGTGCCACCACTTGGGGAGCTGGCACAGATACGCAGTATTTT
CDR3: CATTWGAGTDTQYF
V: TRBV15
size: NA
J: TRBJ2-3
D: NA

DNA: TGTGCCAGCAGCCCCATTGTGGGTGGCTCTGGAAACACCATATATTTT
CDR3: CASSPIVGGSGNTIYF
V: TRBV13
size: NA
J: TRBJ1-3
D: NA

DNA: TGCAGTGCTGGACAGTGGGGCGAGCAGTACTTC
CDR3: CSAGQWGEQYF
V: TRBV20-1
size: many
J: TRBJ2-7
D: NA